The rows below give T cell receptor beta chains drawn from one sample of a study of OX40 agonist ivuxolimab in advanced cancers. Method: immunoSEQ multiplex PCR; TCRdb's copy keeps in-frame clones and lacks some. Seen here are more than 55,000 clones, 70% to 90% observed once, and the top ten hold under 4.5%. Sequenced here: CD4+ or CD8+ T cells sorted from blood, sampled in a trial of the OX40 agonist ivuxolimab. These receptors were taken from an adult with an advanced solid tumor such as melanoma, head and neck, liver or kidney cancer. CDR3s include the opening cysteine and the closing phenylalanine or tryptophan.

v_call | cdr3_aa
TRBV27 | CASSLLSGGGYEQYF
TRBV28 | CASSFGGAGYEQYF
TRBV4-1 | CASSQELRTDTQYF
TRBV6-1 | CASSKMTGTYEQYF
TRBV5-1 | CASSLVWTGPSYEQYF
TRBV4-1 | CASSQDFSGGPYEQYF
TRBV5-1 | CASSLQSVSGNTIYF
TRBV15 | CATSRTDRGPNEKLFF
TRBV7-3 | CASSPSPPDTIYF
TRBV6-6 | CATSLGVNTEAFF
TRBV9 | CASSVRISGGAETQYF
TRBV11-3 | CASSPTFRSGELFF
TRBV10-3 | CAVSLGQFPSTDTQYF
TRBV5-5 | CASSSDPGNNQPQHF
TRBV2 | CASSERGAQHF
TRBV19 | CASSISAQGIDTQYF
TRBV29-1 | CSVEVAGTGGSQYF
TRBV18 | CASSPPGERNTIYF
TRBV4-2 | CASSRDRGYNEQFF
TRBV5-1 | CASSTGTGNYGYTF
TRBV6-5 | CASSTGAETQYF
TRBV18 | CASSPGTGTDTQYF
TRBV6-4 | CASSGNTEAFF
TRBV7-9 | CASSSTYEQYF
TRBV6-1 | CASRSNQGLADTQYF
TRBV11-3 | CASSSRFRAINEQFF
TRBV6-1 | CASSAPGQGGGQPQHF
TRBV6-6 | CASSYLDQPQHF
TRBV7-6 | CASSIGQDGYEQYF
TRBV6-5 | CAVGTEAFF
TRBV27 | CASSYGLASDTQYF
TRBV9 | CASSGSGGQETQYF
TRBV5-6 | CASSMTVTFSGNTIYF
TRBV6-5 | CASIPAGLRRETQYF
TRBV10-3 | CAISEGQQETQYF
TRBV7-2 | CASSRDGYGYTF
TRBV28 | CASSHLRPPSGANVLTF
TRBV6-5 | CASSPTPFRDGGGYF
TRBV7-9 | CASSWGTGGLNTEAFF
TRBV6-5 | CASSYSGQGGSPLHF
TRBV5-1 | CASSPRGGADTQYF
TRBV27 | CASSLPIRGVGSYNEQFF